The 24 T cell receptor beta chains listed next were all sequenced from one sample in a study of PD-1 blockade in mismatch repair-deficient tumors. Sequenced by immunoSEQ multiplex PCR; TCRdb stores in-frame clones only, minus some. The profile covers 90,000 to 120,000 clones, with 65% to 85% appearing a single time and 6.3% taken by the ten largest. The material was peripheral blood, obtained less than 37 weeks after starting pembrolizumab. These receptors all come from an adult with mismatch repair-deficient cancer.

The chain is built from TRBV6-5 and TRBJ1-1; D possibly corresponds to TRBD1 (5 bases). Trimming stripped 7 bases from V and 1 base from J, with 10 bases between. CDR1 and CDR2 from the germline V gene are MNHEY and SVGAGI. The CDR3 sequence is 13 residues long. CDR3 protein: CASKPGPNTEAFF. DNA for the CDR3: TGTGCCAGCAAGCCGGGACCGAACACTGAAGCTTTCTTT.

V gene TRBV19 combines with J gene TRBJ2-3; D unclear. V was shortened by 5 bases and J by 1 base, with 13 bases between the two germline ends. Germline CDR1 is LNHDA and CDR2 is SQIVND (reference sequence). This CDR3 region has 15 residues. CDR3 DNA: TGTGCCAGTAGTGATTCTCCGTTGGGCACAGATACGCAGTATTTT. Translated, it gives CASSDSPLGTDTQYF.

V gene TRBV19 combines with J gene TRBJ2-7, with D maybe TRBD1 (6 bases). V was cut by 6 bases and J by 3 bases, with 15 bases left in between. Germline CDR1 is LNHDA and CDR2 is SQIVND (reference sequence). This CDR3 contains 14 residues. The CDR3 here is CASSRAGTIYEQYF. The DNA for the CDR3 is TGTGCCAGTAGCAGAGCCGGGACAATCTACGAGCAGTACTTC.

The V call is TRBV6-1, the J call TRBJ2-7, with TRBD1 matching over 7 bases. Germline V gene sequence: CDR1 MNHNS, CDR2 SASEGT. The CDR3 loop spans 13 amino acids. J was trimmed by 3 bases and V by 10 bases; bases with no gene match: 9. CDR3 DNA: TGTGCCACCCAAGAGGACAGGAACTACGAGCAGTACTTC. Amino acid sequence: CATQEDRNYEQYF.

This clone was counted a single time. The V gene is TRBV19, the J gene TRBJ2-1; 14 bases are shared with TRBD2. Trimming took 6 bases from V and 7 from J; bases not matched to a gene: 17. Germline V gene sequence: CDR1 LNHDA, CDR2 SQIVND (reference sequence). The length of the CDR3 is 19 residues. CDR3 loop: CASSHFPGTSGSFGNEQFF. In nucleotides, the CDR3 is TGTGCCAGTAGCCACTTTCCCGGGACTAGCGGGAGTTTTGGGAATGAGCAGTTCTTC. Using reference TRBV19 and TRBJ2-1 for the parts outside the CDR3, the full variable domain is DGGITQSPKYLFRKEGQNVTLSCEQNLNHDAMYWYRQDPGQGLRLIYYSQIVNDFQKGDIAEGYSVSREKKESFPLTVTSAQKNPTAFYLCASSHFPGTSGSFGNEQFFGPGTRLTVL.

This chain joins TRBV10-3 and TRBJ2-4; TRBD1 matches at 7 bases. With V trimmed by 6 bases and J by 1 base, 6 bases remained unmatched. Looked up from germline, CDR1 is ENHRY and CDR2 is SYGVKD. There are 15 residues in the CDR3. The CDR3, as DNA: TGTGCCATCAGAGATGACAGGGACGCCAAAAACATTCAGTACTTC. Translated: CAIRDDRDAKNIQYF.

The chain carries TRBV5-1 and TRBJ1-3; unclear D gene. Germline lookup yields CDR1 SGHRS and CDR2 YFSETQ. Between the trimmed V and J ends, which lost 0 bases and 0 bases, there was a span of 7 bases. This CDR3 has 15 amino acids. The CDR3 DNA follows: TGCGCCAGCAGCTTGGATGGGAGCTCTGGAAACACCATATATTTT. Its protein product is CASSLDGSSGNTIYF.

The sample holds a few counts of this clone. The V and J genes are TRBV7-6 and TRBJ2-1, with D uncertain. Trimming removed 8 bases at V and 8 bases at J, with 16 bases between. This CDR3 contains 13 residues. Per the germline V gene, CDR1 is SGHVS and CDR2 is FNYEAQ. The DNA for the CDR3 is TGTGCCAGCTCCGTGGGAAGGCTTGATGAGCAGTTCTTC. Protein product: CASSVGRLDEQFF.

The rearrangement links TRBV7-6 to TRBJ1-2, with D unresolved. The germline gives CDR1 SGHVS, CDR2 FNYEAQ. V was clipped by 3 bases and J by 0 bases, with 14 bases between them. This CDR3 contains 16 residues. The CDR3 loop reads CASSFSRGRSNYGYTF. The CDR3 DNA follows: TGTGCCAGCAGCTTTTCTCGTGGACGGTCTAACTATGGCTACACCTTC.

The gene calls are TRBV27 and TRBJ1-1; possibly TRBD1 for D (5 bases). The CDR3 length is 11 residues. Germline values: CDR1 MNHEY, CDR2 SMNVEV (reference sequence). Trimming cost V 7 bases and J 10 bases, with 13 bases left between them. The CDR3 DNA reads as TGTGCCAGCATCTGGGGACCTCGAGCTTTCTTT. Its protein product is CASIWGPRAFF.

This chain uses TRBV6-6 with TRBJ1-3; 7 bases match TRBD1. There are 15 residues in the CDR3. In germline, CDR1 is MNHNY, CDR2 SVGAGI (reference sequence). After removal of 2 bases from V and 4 bases from J, the junction contained 5 bases not matched to a gene. CDR3 region: CASSYPGQAGNTIYF. The CDR3 nucleotides read TGTGCCAGCAGTTACCCTGGACAGGCCGGAAACACCATATATTTT.

This chain connects TRBV19 to TRBJ2-7, with 9 bases matching TRBD1. Trimming removed 5 bases from V and 1 base from J; junction bases left unmatched: 9. Germline values: CDR1 LNHDA, CDR2 SQIVND (reference sequence). CDR3 size: 16 residues. CDR3 protein: CASSADKGTGSYEQYF. In DNA form, the CDR3 reads TGTGCCAGTAGTGCGGATAAAGGGACAGGGTCCTACGAGCAGTACTTC.

The chain has TRBV10-3 and TRBJ2-7; D may be TRBD1 or TRBD2 (5 bases each). This CDR3 is 11 amino acids long. The V and J ends lost 10 bases and 6 bases respectively, with 13 bases between them. The germline V gene has CDR1 ENHRY and CDR2 SYGVKD. The CDR3: CATWDEREQYF. The CDR3 DNA reads TGTGCCACCTGGGACGAACGCGAGCAGTACTTC.

The rearrangement joins TRBV28 to TRBJ1-1; no reliable D call. Germline loops: CDR1 MDHEN, CDR2 SYDVKM. The V end was cut by 3 bases, the J end by 0 bases, with 8 bases between. This CDR3 has 14 amino acids. The CDR3 DNA reads TGTGCCAGCAGTTTCCCAGAGATGAACACTGAAGCTTTCTTT. Translating gives CASSFPEMNTEAFF. The full variable domain, with the rest looked up from reference TRBV28 and TRBJ1-1, is DVKVTQSSRYLVKRTGEKVFLECVQDMDHENMFWYRQDPGLGLRLIYFSYDVKMKEKGDIPEGYSVSREKKERFSLILESASTNQTSMYLCASSFPEMNTEAFFGQGTRLTVV.

V is TRBV7-3 and J is TRBJ2-5; D not resolved. The V gene lost 5 bases and the J gene lost 3 bases, with 10 bases spanning the gap. The length of the CDR3 is 13 residues. The germline V gene encodes CDR1 SGHTA and CDR2 FQGTGA. Written as DNA, the CDR3 is TGTGCCAGCAGCCAAACGGTTGAAGAGACCCAGTACTTC. Residues: CASSQTVEETQYF.

V usage is TRBV4-1 and J usage is TRBJ2-1; D is undetermined. Germline V lookup: CDR1 MGHRA, CDR2 YSYEKL. There are 13 residues in the CDR3. The ends were cut back, 6 bases at V and 2 bases at J, with 8 bases in the middle. CDR3 in DNA: TGCGCCAGCAGTTTCAACCCCTACAATGAGCAGTTCTTC. This encodes CASSFNPYNEQFF.

The chain has TRBV2 and TRBJ2-1; TRBD2 matches 9 bases. V lost 0 bases to trimming and J lost 8 bases; unmatched junction nucleotides: 5. The CDR3 loop spans 15 amino acids. CDR1 is SNHLY and CDR2 is FYNNEI in the germline V gene. CDR3 sequence: CASSEASGRVDEQFF. The CDR3 coding sequence is TGTGCCAGCAGTGAAGCTAGCGGGAGAGTCGATGAGCAGTTCTTC.

V and J are TRBV5-1 and TRBJ2-2, with D unclear. Germline V gene lookup returns CDR1 SGHRS and CDR2 YFSETQ. The CDR3 runs to 15 residues. Trimming left V 2 bases short and J 0 bases short, with 8 bases between. CDR3 DNA sequence: TGCGCCAGCAGCTTTCAGTTCACGAACACCGGGGAGCTGTTTTTT. Translated: CASSFQFTNTGELFF.

CDR3 loop: CASSKRGNTGELFF. As DNA, the CDR3 is TGTGCCAGCAGCAAGCGGGGTAACACCGGGGAGCTGTTTTTT. The chain has TRBV6-6 and TRBJ2-2; 7 bases are shared with TRBD2. The V gene end was trimmed by 6 bases and the J gene end by 2 bases; junction bases not matched to a gene: 3. Germline CDR1 MNHNY, CDR2 SVGAGI (reference sequence). CDR3 length: 14 amino acids.

The table lists this clone with a few counts. This rearrangement joins TRBV7-9 to TRBJ2-7; D uncertain. Trimming took 1 base from V and 5 from J, leaving 12 bases between them. Germline CDR1 SEHNR, CDR2 FQNEAQ (reference sequence). This CDR3 has 14 residues. The CDR3 spells CASSLGVRTNEQYF. CDR3 coding DNA: TGTGCCAGCAGCTTAGGTGTCCGCACCAACGAGCAGTACTTC.

This chain joins TRBV6-1 and TRBJ1-2, with D possibly TRBD1 on 5 matching bases. The CDR3 is made up of 17 amino acids. CDR1 and CDR2 (germline): MNHNS, SASEGT. V lost 3 bases and J 0 bases, leaving 17 bases between the germline ends. The CDR3 protein is CASSDSTGWYSNYGYTF. The CDR3, as DNA: TGTGCCAGCAGTGACAGTACAGGATGGTACTCTAACTATGGCTACACCTTC.

CDR3 residues: CASSPSELGNTEAFF. The CDR3 region has the DNA TGCGCCAGCAGCCCCTCGGAGTTGGGGAACACTGAAGCTTTCTTT. The V gene is TRBV5-1, the J gene TRBJ1-1, with D unclear. The CDR3 covers 15 residues. The V gene lost 4 bases and the J gene lost 1 base, with 14 bases spanning the gap. The germline V gene has CDR1 SGHRS and CDR2 YFSETQ.

The J gene is TRBJ2-1, the V gene TRBV7-9, with D hard to call. The V gene lost 8 bases and the J gene lost 5 bases, with 19 bases spanning the gap. This CDR3 spans 15 amino acids. Germline V gene lookup returns CDR1 SEHNR and CDR2 FQNEAQ (reference sequence). The CDR3 DNA is TGTGCCAGCGGATTAGGGCGGTCCAGGCACAATGAGCAGTTCTTC. Translation: CASGLGRSRHNEQFF.

The rearrangement links TRBV11-2 to TRBJ2-1; 8 bases are a match to TRBD2. Trimming took 1 base from V and 1 from J; bases not matched to a gene: 9. The germline V gene encodes CDR1 SGHAT and CDR2 FQNNGV. This CDR3 region has 18 residues. The CDR3 sequence: CASSLGGGSGGSYNEQFF. CDR3 in DNA: TGTGCCAGCAGCTTAGGTGGGGGCAGCGGGGGATCCTACAATGAGCAGTTCTTC. Using reference TRBV11-2 and TRBJ2-1 for the parts outside the CDR3, the full variable domain is EAGVAQSPRYKIIEKRQSVAFWCNPISGHATLYWYQQILGQGPKLLIQFQNNGVVDDSQLPKDRFSAERLKGVDSTLKIQPAKLEDSAVYLCASSLGGGSGGSYNEQFFGPGTRLTVL.